The T cell receptor (beta chain) under discussion was sequenced for a study of blood T cells in healthy people across ages. As to this clonotype: Its target is not known.

V lost 3 bases, J lost 11 bases, and 19 bases lay in between. CDR1 is LGHDT and CDR2 is YNNKEL in the germline V gene (reference sequence). The length of the CDR3 is 14 residues. Study results and caveats: Aged donors had fewer naive CD4+ cells and lower diversity than long-lived donors.

The authors ran a second PCR of roughly 6 to 12 cycles using a sample-barcoded 5' primer and a J-beta primer mix. TCRdb called the 5' RACE reads again in MiXCR, with one record for every CDR3 protein. The sample records 700,000 to 950,000 distinct CDR3 sequences, more than 45% being singletons. J is TRBJ1-1 and V is TRBV3-1; TRBD1 might be the D (5 bases). The sequenced sample was blood. The source is a man aged 30 to 45 in good health. CDR3 amino acids: CASSQNSGAGKAFF. The CDR3 nucleotides are TGTGCCAGCAGCCAGAACAGCGGGGCCGGGAAGGCTTTCTTT.